Below, 27 T cell receptor beta chains from the same sample are listed, as sequenced in a study of CD8 T cells in Susac syndrome. When the RNA was reverse transcribed, random hexamers were used with an input of roughly 0.5 to 1 ug. MiXCR, run by TCRdb on the immunoSEQ multiplex PCR reads, gives a single entry per CDR3 protein. Of 130,000 or so distinct CDR3 sequences listed, around 85% are singletons. Input material: CD8+ T cells from PBMCs. The receptor set was obtained from a human donor with multiple sclerosis.

The rearrangement uses TRBV15 and TRBJ2-1; TRBD2 matches at 7 bases. The CDR3 runs to 15 residues. V gave up 3 bases and J gave up 12 bases; unmatched junction bases: 14. The germline V gene encodes CDR1 LNHNV and CDR2 YYDKDF (reference sequence). This chain's CDR3 is CATSSVPGLGRGQFF. The CDR3 region has the DNA TGTGCCACCAGCAGCGTCCCGGGACTGGGGAGGGGGCAGTTCTTC.

The chain recombines TRBV4-1 with TRBJ2-6, with 8 bases aligning to TRBD1. The ends lost 3 bases at V and 0 bases at J; junction bases unmatched: 13. Germline V CDR1 and CDR2: MGHRA, YSYEKL. The CDR3 totals 20 residues. CDR3 in DNA: TGCGCCAGCAGCCACCGCGGGACAGGACCGGCCCTCTCTGGGGCCAACGTCCTGACTTTC. Amino acids: CASSHRGTGPALSGANVLTF.

The rearrangement joins TRBV6-1 to TRBJ2-7, with 9 bases matching TRBD1. The CDR3 sequence is 13 residues long. The germline gives CDR1 MNHNS, CDR2 SASEGT. V shed 6 bases and J 5 bases; nucleotides not matched to a gene: 5. The CDR3 loop reads CASRPGTGNEQYF. DNA for the CDR3: TGTGCCAGCAGACCCGGGACAGGGAACGAGCAGTACTTC.

The V and J genes are TRBV2 and TRBJ2-1; 11 nucleotides line up with TRBD2. V lost 4 bases and J lost 7; bases outside the gene matches: 3. This CDR3 has 14 residues. Germline assignment: CDR1 SNHLY and CDR2 FYNNEI. Here the CDR3 DNA reads TGTGCCAGCAGTGTAGCGGGAGGGGGGAATGAGCAGTTCTTC. This codes for CASSVAGGGNEQFF.

This rearrangement joins TRBV30 to TRBJ1-1; D ambiguous. The CDR3 has 13 residues. Germline lookup yields CDR1 GTSNPN and CDR2 SVGIG (reference sequence). Deletions cut 0 bases from V and 0 bases from J, with 5 bases between. The CDR3 here is CAWSVTLNTEAFF. CDR3 bases: TGTGCCTGGAGTGTAACCTTGAACACTGAAGCTTTCTTT.

This clonotype was detected a few times. At one boundary the junction diverges from the germline segment, which might be a read error. The V call is TRBV7-2, the J call TRBJ2-1, with no clear D. Per the germline V gene, CDR1 is SGHTA and CDR2 is FQGNSA. The CDR3 extends over 15 amino acids. CDR3 in amino acids: CASSLGPGTPNEQFF. The CDR3 DNA is TGTGCCAGCAGCTTAGGACCCGGAACACCCAATGAGCAGTTTTTC.

This chain connects TRBV4-2 to TRBJ2-1, with 7 positions matching TRBD1. The V gene end was trimmed by 0 bases and the J gene end by 6 bases; junction bases not matched to a gene: 8. CDR1 is LGHNA, CDR2 YNFKEQ, per germline. This CDR3 is 16 amino acids long. CDR3 coding DNA: TGTGCCAGCAGCCAAGAAGCAGGGGGTGAATTCAATGAGCAGTTCTTC. Residues: CASSQEAGGEFNEQFF.

V usage is TRBV28 and J usage is TRBJ1-3; the D is unclear. Germline V CDR1 and CDR2: MDHEN, SYDVKM. This CDR3 has 15 amino acids. Trimming stripped 5 bases from V and 2 bases from J, with 13 bases between. The CDR3 DNA reads TGTGCCAGCAGTCCTCGTAAGGGTGCTGGAAACACCATATATTTT. Translation: CASSPRKGAGNTIYF.

The rearrangement uses TRBV28 and TRBJ2-7; 8 nucleotides agree with TRBD1. This CDR3 comprises 14 residues. The germline gives CDR1 MDHEN, CDR2 SYDVKM. The V segment lost 6 bases and the J segment 0 bases; nucleotides outside the gene matches: 4. The CDR3 coding sequence is TGTGCCAGCAGCATCACAGGGGGCTCCTACGAGCAGTACTTC. It yields the protein CASSITGGSYEQYF.

The chain couples TRBV12-5 to TRBJ2-2; D gene ambiguous. Germline lookup yields CDR1 LGHNT and CDR2 FRNRAP. The CDR3 contains 14 residues. Trimming took 1 base from V and 6 from J, leaving 9 bases between them. CDR3 bases: TGTGCTAGTGGTTTGGACAGTTCTGCCGGGGAGCTGTTTTTT. Translated: CASGLDSSAGELFF.

This rearrangement joins TRBV19 to TRBJ1-5; D not resolved. Trimming shortened V by 5 bases and J by 3 bases, and 17 bases separated the two germline ends. Germline CDR1 LNHDA, CDR2 SQIVND (reference sequence). CDR3 length: 16 amino acids. The CDR3 region has the DNA TGTGCCAGTAGTTTTCGGGAAGAGATCCTCAATCAGCCCCAGCATTTT. Protein: CASSFREEILNQPQHF.

The gene calls are TRBV6-1 and TRBJ2-1, with 8 bases identical to TRBD1. The CDR3 totals 14 residues. Trimming cost V 10 bases and J 1 base; bases outside gene matches: 6. CDR1 is MNHNS and CDR2 is SASEGT in the germline V gene. The chain's CDR3 is CATQTGGSYNEQFF. CDR3 nucleotide sequence: TGTGCCACCCAAACAGGGGGGTCCTACAATGAGCAGTTCTTC.

The chain joins TRBV5-5 to TRBJ2-5, with 8 bases that match TRBD1. Looked up from germline, CDR1 is SGHKS and CDR2 is YYEKEE (reference sequence). The length of the CDR3 is 14 residues. Trimming at V came to 2 bases and at J to 5 bases, leaving 5 bases not matched to a gene. The CDR3 DNA reads TGTGCCAGCAGCTTTGACAGGGGAGAGGAGACCCAGTACTTC. It yields the protein CASSFDRGEETQYF. The whole variable domain, filled in from reference TRBV5-5 and TRBJ2-5, reads DAGVTQSPTHLIKTRGQQVTLRCSPISGHKSVSWYQQVLGQGPQFIFQYYEKEERGRGNFPDRFSARQFPNYSSELNVNALLLGDSALYLCASSFDRGEETQYFGPGTRLLVL.

The chain uses TRBV5-5 and TRBJ1-1, with 8 nucleotides matching TRBD1. This CDR3 comprises 17 residues. CDR1 is SGHKS and CDR2 is YYEKEE in the germline V gene (reference sequence). V lost 2 bases to trimming and J lost 1 base; unmatched junction nucleotides: 10. The CDR3 protein is CASSLEFTGGSNTEAFF. The CDR3 DNA sequence: TGTGCCAGCAGCTTAGAATTCACAGGGGGGTCGAACACTGAAGCTTTCTTT.

This clonotype was counted only a few times. The CDR3 reads CASSPSGGIRSYEQYV. The CDR3 region has the DNA TGTGCCAGCTCACCGTCTGGGGGAATTCGCTCCTACGAGCAGTACGTC. The rearrangement joins TRBV18 to TRBJ2-7; D tentatively reads TRBD1 or TRBD2 (5 bases each). Trimming cost V 3 bases and J 0 bases, with 15 bases left between them. The CDR3 is made up of 16 amino acids. Germline CDR1 and CDR2: KGHSH and LQKENI.

The rearrangement joins TRBV19 to TRBJ2-2; D is uncertain. Trimming shortened V by 3 bases and J by 0 bases, and 8 bases separated the two germline ends. This CDR3 has 15 amino acids. Germline CDR1 LNHDA, CDR2 SQIVND (reference sequence). The CDR3: CASSIGESNTGELFF. CDR3 DNA: TGTGCCAGTAGTATTGGCGAATCGAACACCGGGGAGCTGTTTTTT.

In DNA form, the CDR3 reads TGTGCCAGCAGTGACTTTGTGGGGGGGCACTCCACCGGGGAGCTGTTTTTT. It is translated as CASSDFVGGHSTGELFF. This chain uses TRBV6-4 with TRBJ2-2; TRBD2 might be the D (7 bases). The germline CDR1 and CDR2 sequences are MRHNA and SNTAGT. The CDR3 extends over 17 amino acids. The ends were cut back, 1 base at V and 4 bases at J, with 16 bases in the middle.

V gene TRBV19 combines with J gene TRBJ1-3, with D perhaps TRBD1 (6 bases). Germline CDR1 and CDR2: LNHDA and SQIVND (reference sequence). The CDR3 loop spans 16 amino acids. V was pared by 9 bases and J by 0 bases, with 18 bases between. In DNA form, the CDR3 reads TGTGCCAGCTCCACGGGGGCAAGGAGCTCTGGAAACACCATATATTTT. Residues: CASSTGARSSGNTIYF.

A note on this clonotype: At one end, the junction sequence differs from germline, possibly due to a read error. This chain joins TRBV4-1 and TRBJ2-7; D may be TRBD1 (6 bases). This CDR3 is built from 13 residues. The germline gives CDR1 MGHRA, CDR2 YSYEKL. CDR3: CASSEDRFYEQYF. CDR3 nucleotide sequence: TGCGCCAGCAGCGAAGACAGGTTCTACGAGCAGTACTTC.

The chain joins TRBV2 to TRBJ1-3, with D hard to call. The germline V gene has CDR1 SNHLY and CDR2 FYNNEI. The CDR3 extends over 14 amino acids. Trimming pared 1 base from V and 4 bases from J, leaving 8 bases between. CDR3 sequence: CASSEVARGNTIYF. CDR3 in DNA: TGTGCCAGCAGTGAAGTCGCTCGAGGAAACACCATATATTTT.

V gene TRBV20-1 combines with J gene TRBJ2-6; 9 nucleotides line up with TRBD1. CDR1 and CDR2 (germline): DFQATT, SNEGSKA (reference sequence). This CDR3 has 18 residues. V shed 6 bases and J 4 bases; nucleotides not matched to a gene: 16. The CDR3 DNA is TGCAGTGCCGCTTTACCTACGGGACAGGGAACCGGGGCCAACGTCCTGACTTTC. This translates into CSAALPTGQGTGANVLTF.

This clonotype was detected a few times. V is TRBV10-3 and J is TRBJ2-1; 9 bases line up with TRBD1. Germline V gene data show CDR1 as ENHRY and CDR2 as SYGVKD. The ends lost 6 bases at V and 5 bases at J; junction bases unmatched: 8. The CDR3 covers 15 residues. As DNA, the CDR3 is TGTGCCATCAGGGGTGGGGACAGGGCTAACAATGAGCAGTTCTTC. The encoded protein is CAIRGGDRANNEQFF.

This clonotype was observed many times. V usage is TRBV11-3 and J usage is TRBJ1-1; a possible D gene is TRBD1 (5 bases). Trimming cost V 1 base and J 7 bases, with 13 bases left between them. The CDR3 runs to 14 residues. CDR1 is SGHNT and CDR2 is YENEEA in the germline V gene. The CDR3 spells CASSLVEGLHEAFF. DNA for the CDR3: TGTGCCAGCAGCTTAGTAGAGGGGCTCCATGAAGCTTTCTTT. The whole variable domain, filled in from reference TRBV11-3 and TRBJ1-1, reads EAGVVQSPRYKIIEKKQPVAFWCNPISGHNTLYWYLQNLGQGPELLIRYENEEAVDDSQLPKDRFSAERLKGVDSTLKIQPAELGDSAVYLCASSLVEGLHEAFFGQGTRLTVV.

The V and J genes are TRBV12-3 or TRBV12-4 and TRBJ1-5, with no clear D. Trimming removed 7 bases from V and 4 bases from J, with 17 bases in between. CDR3 size: 15 residues. The CDR3 loop reads CASKDPKGQNQPQHF. The DNA for the CDR3 is TGTGCCAGCAAGGACCCGAAGGGCCAAAATCAGCCCCAGCATTTT.

This rearrangement joins TRBV27 to TRBJ2-1; D is perhaps TRBD2 (6 bases). Between the trimmed V and J ends, which lost 3 bases and 5 bases, there was a span of 17 bases. The CDR3 has 16 amino acids. Germline CDR1 MNHEY, CDR2 SMNVEV (reference sequence). CDR3: CASSFGPGRGDNEQFF. In DNA, the CDR3 is TGTGCCAGCAGTTTCGGACCCGGGAGAGGGGACAATGAGCAGTTCTTC.

The gene calls are TRBV7-9 and TRBJ2-7, with 8 bases fitting TRBD1. This CDR3 spans 15 amino acids. J was trimmed by 3 bases and V by 4 bases; bases with no gene match: 8. Germline CDR1 is SEHNR and CDR2 is FQNEAQ (reference sequence). The CDR3 DNA reads TGTGCCAGCAGCTATCCACAGGGGGAAGTCTACGAGCAGTACTTC. Translation: CASSYPQGEVYEQYF.

The V call is TRBV29-1, the J call TRBJ1-1; possibly TRBD1 for D (5 bases). Germline V gene data show CDR1 as SQVTM and CDR2 as ANQGSEA. The V and J ends lost 8 bases and 1 base respectively, with 8 bases between them. CDR3 length: 11 residues. CDR3 bases: TGCAGCACCGGGGGGAACACTGAAGCTTTCTTT. As protein: CSTGGNTEAFF.